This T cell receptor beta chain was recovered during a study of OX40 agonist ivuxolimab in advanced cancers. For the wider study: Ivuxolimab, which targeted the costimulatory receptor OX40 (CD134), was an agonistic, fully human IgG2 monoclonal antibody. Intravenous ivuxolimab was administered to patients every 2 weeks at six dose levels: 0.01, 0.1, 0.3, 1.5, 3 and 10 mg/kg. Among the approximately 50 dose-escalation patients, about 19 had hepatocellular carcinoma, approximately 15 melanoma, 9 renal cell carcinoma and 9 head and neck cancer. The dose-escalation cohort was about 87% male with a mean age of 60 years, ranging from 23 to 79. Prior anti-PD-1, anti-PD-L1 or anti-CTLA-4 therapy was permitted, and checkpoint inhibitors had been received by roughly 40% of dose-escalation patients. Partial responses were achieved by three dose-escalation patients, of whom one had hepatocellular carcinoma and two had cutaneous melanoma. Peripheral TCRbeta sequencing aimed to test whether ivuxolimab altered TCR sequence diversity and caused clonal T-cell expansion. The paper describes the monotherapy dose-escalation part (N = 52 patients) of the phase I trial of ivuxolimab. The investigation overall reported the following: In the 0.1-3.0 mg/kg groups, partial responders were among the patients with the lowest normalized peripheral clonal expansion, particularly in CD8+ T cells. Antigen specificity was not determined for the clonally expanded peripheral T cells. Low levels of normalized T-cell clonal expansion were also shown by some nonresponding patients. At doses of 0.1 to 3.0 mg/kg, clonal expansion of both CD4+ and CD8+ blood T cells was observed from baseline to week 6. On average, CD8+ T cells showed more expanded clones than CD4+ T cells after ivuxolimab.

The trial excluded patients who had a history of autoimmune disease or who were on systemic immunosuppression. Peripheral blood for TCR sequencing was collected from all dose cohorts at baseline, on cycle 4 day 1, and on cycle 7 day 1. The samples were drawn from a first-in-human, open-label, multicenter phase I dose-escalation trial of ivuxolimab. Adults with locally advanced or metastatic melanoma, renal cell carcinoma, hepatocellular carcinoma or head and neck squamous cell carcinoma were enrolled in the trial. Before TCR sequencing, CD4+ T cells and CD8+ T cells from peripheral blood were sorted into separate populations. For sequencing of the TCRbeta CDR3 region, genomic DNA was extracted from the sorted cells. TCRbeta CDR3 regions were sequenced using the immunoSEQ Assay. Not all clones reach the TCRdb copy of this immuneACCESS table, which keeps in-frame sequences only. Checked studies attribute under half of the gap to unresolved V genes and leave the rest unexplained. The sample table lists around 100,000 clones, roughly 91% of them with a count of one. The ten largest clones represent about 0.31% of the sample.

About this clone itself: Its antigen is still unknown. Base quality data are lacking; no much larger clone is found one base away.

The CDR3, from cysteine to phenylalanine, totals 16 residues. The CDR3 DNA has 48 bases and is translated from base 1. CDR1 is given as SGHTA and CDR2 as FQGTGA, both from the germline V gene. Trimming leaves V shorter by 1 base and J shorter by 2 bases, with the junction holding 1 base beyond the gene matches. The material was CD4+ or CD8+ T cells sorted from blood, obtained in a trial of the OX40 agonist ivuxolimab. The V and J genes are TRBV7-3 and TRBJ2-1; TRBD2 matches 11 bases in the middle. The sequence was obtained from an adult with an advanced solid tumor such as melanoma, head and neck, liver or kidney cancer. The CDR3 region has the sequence CASSLSSGGAYNEQFF. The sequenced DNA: TGTGCCAGCAGCTTAAGTAGCGGGGGGGCCTACAATGAGCAGTTCTTC.